Presented here are 14 T cell receptor beta chains from one specimen sequenced in a study of blood T cells in healthy people across ages. With a J-beta primer mix and a sample-barcoded 5' primer, a second PCR ran about 7 to 12 cycles. TCRdb re-called the 5' RACE reads with MiXCR, one entry per CDR3 protein. The sample records hundreds of thousands of distinct CDR3 sequences, 20% to 25% being singletons. The same data also went into a second study, on T cells of mothers and their children.

Sequencing used blood. These receptors came from a boy between 10 and 17 years old in good health.

This clonotype was detected only a few times. The V and J genes are TRBV3-1 and TRBJ2-7; D is ambiguous. The CDR3 covers 14 residues. Trimming removed 1 base at V and 4 bases at J, with 11 bases between. From germline, CDR1 is LGHDT and CDR2 YNNKEL (reference sequence). CDR3 loop: CASSQANRNYEQYF. Here the CDR3 DNA reads TGTGCCAGCAGCCAAGCTAATCGGAATTACGAGCAGTACTTC.

A few counts support this clonotype. The gene calls are TRBV7-2 and TRBJ2-3; 7 bases are shared with TRBD2. CDR1 is SGHTA and CDR2 is FQGNSA in the germline V gene. Unmatched junction bases numbered 11, after V lost 3 bases and J lost 5 bases. This CDR3 has 16 residues. CDR3 region: CASSFSSGASRDTQYF. The CDR3 nucleotides read TGTGCCAGCAGCTTTTCTAGCGGTGCATCGAGAGATACGCAGTATTTT.

This clonotype was seen only a few times. This sequence joins TRBV7-8 and TRBJ2-7, with 7 bases fitting TRBD1. CDR1 and CDR2 (germline): SGHVS, FQNEAQ. V lost 7 bases and J lost 3; bases outside the gene matches: 6. The CDR3 is made up of 13 amino acids. This CDR3 is CASTPGQHYEQYF. CDR3 in DNA: TGTGCCAGCACCCCGGGACAGCACTACGAGCAGTACTTC.

The chain links TRBV20-1 to TRBJ2-1; D not certain. V shed 0 bases and J shed 9 bases, with 9 bases lying between them. CDR3 length equals 12 residues. Per the germline V gene, CDR1 is DFQATT and CDR2 is SNEGSKA (reference sequence). The CDR3 here is CSARDVGAEQFF. CDR3 bases: TGCAGTGCTAGAGATGTAGGTGCTGAGCAGTTCTTC.

V and J are TRBV12-3 or TRBV12-4 and TRBJ2-7, with D unresolved. The CDR3 is 9 residues long. V was trimmed by 6 bases and J by 7 bases, leaving 4 bases between them. CDR3 bases: TGTGCCAGCAGGGGGGAGCAGTACTTC. Protein sequence: CASRGEQYF.

This clonotype appeared once. An end of the junction differs from the germline gene, which may be a read error. This sequence joins TRBV2 and TRBJ2-2; D unclear. The germline V gene encodes CDR1 SNHLY and CDR2 FYNNEI. The CDR3 is 13 amino acids. CDR3 in amino acids: CASRLRNAGELFF. CDR3 DNA sequence: TGTGCCAGCAGACTCAGGAACGCCGGGGAGCTGTTTTTT.

V is TRBV6-1 and J is TRBJ1-1, with TRBD1 as a possible D gene (6 bases). This CDR3 spans 14 amino acids. The germline V gene has CDR1 MNHNS and CDR2 SASEGT. Trimming took 5 bases from V and 5 from J, leaving 15 bases between them. This CDR3 reads CASSLSQGRTEAFF. The DNA of the CDR3 is TGTGCCAGCAGTTTATCACAGGGTCGAACTGAAGCTTTCTTT.

This clonotype is a singleton in its sample. The chain combines TRBV5-1 with TRBJ2-5; 9 bases map to TRBD1. The J call may be mistaken, given a closer DNA end match to TRBJ2-1. Germline values: CDR1 SGHRS, CDR2 YFSETQ. The CDR3 runs 15 residues. DNA for the CDR3: TGCGCCAGCAGCCGAACAGGGGGCCTCTTCAATGAGCAGTTCTTC. It codes for CASSRTGGLFNEQFF.

The V and J genes are TRBV25-1 and TRBJ2-1; 9 nucleotides line up with TRBD1. This CDR3 is 16 amino acids long. CDR1 MGHDK and CDR2 SYGVNS come from the germline V gene. With V trimmed by 2 bases and J by 5 bases, 7 bases remained unmatched. The CDR3 DNA reads TGTGCCAGCAGTGAAACCCCGGGACAGGGCGACAATGAGCAGTTCTTC. The encoded protein is CASSETPGQGDNEQFF. The full variable domain, rest sourced from reference TRBV25-1 and TRBJ2-1, is EADIYQTPRYLVIGTGKKITLECSQTMGHDKMYWYQQDPGMELHLIHYSYGVNSTEKGDLSSESTVSRIRTEHFPLTLESARPSHTSQYLCASSETPGQGDNEQFFGPGTRLTVL.

This clonotype was observed at least ten times. The chain carries TRBV28 and TRBJ2-5; D perhaps matches TRBD1 (5 bases). Germline V lookup: CDR1 MDHEN, CDR2 SYDVKM. This CDR3 spans 13 amino acids. Trimming stripped 6 bases from V and 2 bases from J, with 10 bases between. In nucleotides, the CDR3 is TGTGCCAGCAGCCAGGGAACACAAGAGACCCAGTACTTC. Its translation: CASSQGTQETQYF.

The V gene is TRBV6-4, the J gene TRBJ2-5, with TRBD1 identical over 9 bases. The CDR3 has 18 residues. Germline V lookup: CDR1 MRHNA, CDR2 SNTAGT. With V trimmed by 3 bases and J by 2 bases, 13 bases remained unmatched. As DNA, the CDR3 is TGTGCCAGCAGTGAACTGGCGCCGGACAGGGGTCATCAAGAGACCCAGTACTTC. This translates into CASSELAPDRGHQETQYF.

The CDR3 DNA is TGCGCCAGCAGCTTGGCCATATCTCAAGATACGCAGTATTTT. This sequence encodes CASSLAISQDTQYF. The chain combines TRBV5-1 with TRBJ2-3; D not resolved. The CDR3 has 14 amino acids. Per the germline V gene, CDR1 is SGHRS and CDR2 is YFSETQ. The V end was cut by 0 bases, the J end by 5 bases, with 10 bases between.

The sample holds a few counts of this clonotype. V usage is TRBV28 and J usage is TRBJ2-1, with 7 nucleotides matching TRBD2. The tail of the sequence fits TRBJ2-5 better, so the J call may be wrong. The CDR3 totals 13 residues. From germline, CDR1 is MDHEN and CDR2 SYDVKM. As DNA, the CDR3 is TGTGCCAGCAGTCAGACTAGCCGGGAGACCCAGTACTTC. It codes for CASSQTSRETQYF.

The CDR3 DNA follows: TGCAGTGCTAGGAGGCAGGGGGCGTTCGGGGAGCTGTTTTTT. Amino acids: CSARRQGAFGELFF. The chain has TRBV20-1 and TRBJ2-2; 8 bases match TRBD1. CDR1 is DFQATT and CDR2 is SNEGSKA in the germline V gene (reference sequence). The CDR3 sequence is 14 residues long. V gave up 3 bases and J gave up 7 bases; unmatched junction bases: 7.